This note documents a single T cell receptor beta chain sequence. The sample holds many counts of this clonotype. Its cognate antigen has yet to be identified. It has no much larger one-base neighbor in the sample; base qualities were not kept. According to the germline V gene, CDR1 reads MNHEY and CDR2 reads SVGAGI. Trimming removed 10 bases from V and 4 bases from J; the gene matches leave 5 bases unexplained. The CDR3, cysteine through phenylalanine, is 13 amino acids long. Only CDR3 DNA is held: 39 bases, read in frame from base 1. The sample belongs to a study of identical twins (dated by TCRdb to about 2016). Background on the whole study: The study deep-sequenced TCR alpha and beta repertoires from monozygotic twins, unrelated adults of various ages and cord blood to test whether fetal clonotypes persist. To rule out contamination, replicate twin experiments were performed at different times with different library preparation protocols.

Preparation of the library involved 5' RACE. Instrument used: Illumina HiSeq 2000. Template switching added a universal primer binding site, and the final cDNA carried a unique molecular identifier that allowed TCR cDNA molecules to be counted accurately. Specific primers in the conserved constant-segment region were used to synthesize first-strand cDNA for TCR alpha and beta chains. Each cDNA library was double barcoded, with a SMART-Mk sample barcode plus Illumina barcodes, to control for contamination. TruSeq adapter sequences and Illumina sample barcodes were added in two successive PCR steps. The Illumina HiSeq platform was used with custom primers to sequence TCR alpha and beta cDNA libraries. In the original analysis: Unique molecular identifiers were extracted from raw reads with MiGEC, and CDR3 positions were determined with MiXCR. Recombination models were inferred per individual with the repgenHMM and IGoR tools using an EM algorithm. The analysis of shared clonotypes was done with the tcR package in R, with sharing normalized by the product of cloneset sizes. To study raw recombination free of thymic and clonal selection effects, out-of-frame nonproductive sequences were analyzed. TCRdb reworked the public reads: Q25 trimming with fastp, MiXCR clone assembly, productive beta chains retained. Rows matching on CDR3 protein sequence are summarized as one entry with the most common DNA and genes. The V and J calls and clone size are TCRdb's, not the authors'. The table for this sample lists roughly 1.6 million distinct CDR3 sequences; 32% of them were counted only once. In total, the top ten clones hold approximately 0.25% of the sample.

Every donor was a healthy Caucasian. General conclusions and limits of the study: Fewer insertions were carried by abundant cord blood beta clonotypes; a weaker similar trend was observed in young adult naive repertoires, while no such trend was observed in memory repertoires. Compared with coincidental sharing between unrelated individuals, out-of-frame TCR alpha sequences shared between twins showed an excess of sequences with low generation probability. Because the same donors could not be followed over many years, conclusions were based on cross-sectional statistical analysis. Zero-insertion analyses could be partly confounded by invariant T cells such as MAIT and iNKT, though diverse VJ usage argued against such confounding for most clonotypes. Out-of-frame TCR alpha sharing in monozygotic twins was systematically underestimated by recombination models, whereas sharing between unrelated individuals was in agreement with the recombination models. The excess sharing between twins in beta out-of-frame sequences was weaker because fewer shared sequences reduced the signal-to-noise ratio.

The sequence is built from TRBV6-5 and TRBJ2-1; the central 9 bases match TRBD2. This sequence originates from a newborn girl in good health. Sequencing input: cord blood. The DNA sequence follows: TGTGCCACCAGGACTAGCGCGTACAATGAGCAGTTCTTC. It translates to CATRTSAYNEQFF.